A selection of T cell receptor beta chains follows, all from one sample in a study of blood T cell repertoires in COVID-19. Using immunoSEQ multiplex PCR, the repertoire was profiled, and TCRdb retains in-frame clones only, with some absent. This table has 130,000 or so clones, under 85% appearing once. The sequenced sample was peripheral blood. The origin of the receptors is a human donor in a cohort sampled during active COVID-19. Both conserved end residues are part of each CDR3. The D gene is left open where the match is weak. Size is omitted from some rows. Given values are once, few, many or a class for expanded clones.

CDR3 DNA: TGTGCCAGCAGCCCCGTGATAGGACAAATGAACACTGAAGCTTTCTTT
CDR3 protein: CASSPVIGQMNTEAFF
CDR3 length: 16
J gene: TRBJ1-1
D gene: NA
clone size: NA
V gene: TRBV11-2

CDR3 DNA: TGTGCCAGCAGCTTACTAGCGGGAGGTGTAGATACGCAGTATTTT
CDR3 protein: CASSLLAGGVDTQYF
CDR3 length: 15
J gene: TRBJ2-3
D gene: TRBD2
clone size: NA
V gene: TRBV5-5

CDR3 DNA: TGCGCCAGCAGCTACTTACAGGGGGCCGGCGGGGAGCTGTTTTTT
CDR3 protein: CASSYLQGAGGELFF
CDR3 length: 15
J gene: TRBJ2-2
D gene: TRBD1
clone size: few
V gene: TRBV5-1

CDR3 DNA: TGTGCCAGCCCGGGAGGGGGTGGGAGGCCTTACAATGAGCAGTTCTTC
CDR3 protein: CASPGGGGRPYNEQFF
CDR3 length: 16
J gene: TRBJ2-1
D gene: TRBD2
clone size: once
V gene: TRBV2

CDR3 DNA: TGTGCCAGCAGCCCCCGGGTCGGATACAATGAGCAGTTCTTC
CDR3 protein: CASSPRVGYNEQFF
CDR3 length: 14
J gene: TRBJ2-1
D gene: NA
clone size: NA
V gene: TRBV7-8

CDR3 DNA: TGTGCCAGCAGCGTAGAGGGACAGGGGGCGAACACCATATATTTT
CDR3 protein: CASSVEGQGANTIYF
CDR3 length: 15
J gene: TRBJ1-3
D gene: TRBD1
clone size: NA
V gene: TRBV9

CDR3 DNA: TGCGCCAGCAGCACCGAACAGGGGTTCGGCTACACCTTC
CDR3 protein: CASSTEQGFGYTF
CDR3 length: 13
J gene: TRBJ1-2
D gene: TRBD1
clone size: NA
V gene: TRBV5-1

CDR3 DNA: TGTGCCAGCACCTCGGCCCAAGTGGCCGGAGGGGGCTACACCTTC
CDR3 protein: CASTSAQVAGGGYTF
CDR3 length: 15
J gene: TRBJ1-2
D gene: NA
clone size: NA
V gene: TRBV5-5

CDR3 DNA: TGTGCCAGCAGCCAAGAACGGGATGAGACCCAGTACTTC
CDR3 protein: CASSQERDETQYF
CDR3 length: 13
J gene: TRBJ2-5
D gene: NA
clone size: NA
V gene: TRBV4-2

CDR3 DNA: TGTGCCAGCAGCCCGGGACAGAGAGATTCACCCCTCCACTTT
CDR3 protein: CASSPGQRDSPLHF
CDR3 length: 14
J gene: TRBJ1-6
D gene: TRBD1
clone size: NA
V gene: TRBV7-3

CDR3 DNA: TGCGCCAGCAGCCCAGACAGGGGGGGAACAGATACGCAGTATTTT
CDR3 protein: CASSPDRGGTDTQYF
CDR3 length: 15
J gene: TRBJ2-3
D gene: TRBD1
clone size: NA
V gene: TRBV5-1

CDR3 DNA: TGTGCCAGCAGTGTGCCGAAATTACTAGAGCCCACAGATACGCAGTATTTT
CDR3 protein: CASSVPKLLEPTDTQYF
CDR3 length: 17
J gene: TRBJ2-3
D gene: NA
clone size: NA
V gene: TRBV2

CDR3 DNA: TGTGCCAGCAGTGAAGCGTGGGTCAGGGTAGACGGCTATGGCTACACCTTC
CDR3 protein: CASSEAWVRVDGYGYTF
CDR3 length: 17
J gene: TRBJ1-2
D gene: NA
clone size: few
V gene: TRBV6-1

CDR3 DNA: TGTGCCAGCAGTCGAGGGACTAGCGGGCCAGATACGCAGTATTTT
CDR3 protein: CASSRGTSGPDTQYF
CDR3 length: 15
J gene: TRBJ2-3
D gene: TRBD2
clone size: NA
V gene: TRBV6-5

CDR3 DNA: TGTGCCAGTAGCGGGACTAGCGGGAGGATCCACGAGCAGTACTTC
CDR3 protein: CASSGTSGRIHEQYF
CDR3 length: 15
J gene: TRBJ2-7
D gene: TRBD2
clone size: few
V gene: TRBV19

CDR3 DNA: TGTGCCAGCACCCAGGGGGCGACTAATGAAAAACTGTTTTTT
CDR3 protein: CASTQGATNEKLFF
CDR3 length: 14
J gene: TRBJ1-4
D gene: TRBD1
clone size: NA
V gene: TRBV18

CDR3 DNA: TGTGCCAGCAGCACGCGGACAGGGGGAAGCAATCAGCCCCAGCATTTT
CDR3 protein: CASSTRTGGSNQPQHF
CDR3 length: 16
J gene: TRBJ1-5
D gene: TRBD1
clone size: few
V gene: TRBV5-5

CDR3 DNA: TGTGCCAGCAGCTTGGTCGGGGGTAATGAGCAGTTCTTC
CDR3 protein: CASSLVGGNEQFF
CDR3 length: 13
J gene: TRBJ2-1
D gene: NA
clone size: NA
V gene: TRBV5-6

CDR3 DNA: TGTGCCAGCTCCAGTGGGGGGAACTATGGCTACACCTTC
CDR3 protein: CASSSGGNYGYTF
CDR3 length: 13
J gene: TRBJ1-2
D gene: NA
clone size: NA
V gene: TRBV21-1

CDR3 DNA: TGTGCCAGCAGGACCACTAGCGGGGCGGGGGAGCAGTACTTC
CDR3 protein: CASRTTSGAGEQYF
CDR3 length: 14
J gene: TRBJ2-7
D gene: TRBD2
clone size: NA
V gene: TRBV2

CDR3 DNA: TGTGCCAGCAGTTACTCGATAGGGGCCCGCACAGATACGCAGTATTTT
CDR3 protein: CASSYSIGARTDTQYF
CDR3 length: 16
J gene: TRBJ2-3
D gene: NA
clone size: NA
V gene: TRBV6-2/TRBV6-3

CDR3 DNA: TGTGCCAGCAGTGATGGACAGGACTATGGCTACACCTTC
CDR3 protein: CASSDGQDYGYTF
CDR3 length: 13
J gene: TRBJ1-2
D gene: TRBD1
clone size: NA
V gene: TRBV6-1

CDR3 DNA: TGTGCCAGCAGTGAAGCGGGGGGAGCCTACGAGCAGTACTTC
CDR3 protein: CASSEAGGAYEQYF
CDR3 length: 14
J gene: TRBJ2-7
D gene: NA
clone size: NA
V gene: TRBV2

CDR3 DNA: TGTGCCAGCAGCCTGTTTAGTCAGGGCAATCAGCCCCAGCATTTT
CDR3 protein: CASSLFSQGNQPQHF
CDR3 length: 15
J gene: TRBJ1-5
D gene: NA
clone size: NA
V gene: TRBV11-3

CDR3 DNA: TGTGCCAGCAGCTTGGGGATGGGAGGGGCGAACACTGAAGCTTTCTTT
CDR3 protein: CASSLGMGGANTEAFF
CDR3 length: 16
J gene: TRBJ1-1
D gene: NA
clone size: NA
V gene: TRBV5-5

CDR3 DNA: TGTGCCAGCACCCTAGGAGGGGCCAACGTCCTGACTTTC
CDR3 protein: CASTLGGANVLTF
CDR3 length: 13
J gene: TRBJ2-6
D gene: NA
clone size: NA
V gene: TRBV2

CDR3 DNA: TGTGCCAGCAGCTCCCGAGTAGGCCGTAAACTAAGCTCCTACGAGCAGTACTTC
CDR3 protein: CASSSRVGRKLSSYEQYF
CDR3 length: 18
J gene: TRBJ2-7
D gene: NA
clone size: NA
V gene: TRBV28

CDR3 DNA: TGTGCCAGCAGTTCGACCGGGTTCTACGAGCAGTACTTC
CDR3 protein: CASSSTGFYEQYF
CDR3 length: 13
J gene: TRBJ2-7
D gene: NA
clone size: NA
V gene: TRBV12-3/TRBV12-4

CDR3 DNA: TGTGCCATCAGTGAGGGACTAGCGGGTCCCGATGGGGGGACCCAGTACTTC
CDR3 protein: CAISEGLAGPDGGTQYF
CDR3 length: 17
J gene: TRBJ2-5
D gene: TRBD2
clone size: NA
V gene: TRBV10-3

CDR3 DNA: TGTGCCAGCAGCCAACGGGGGGCAGGGAATGAGCAGTTCTTC
CDR3 protein: CASSQRGAGNEQFF
CDR3 length: 14
J gene: TRBJ2-1
D gene: NA
clone size: NA
V gene: TRBV3-1/TRBV3-2

CDR3 DNA: TGTGCCAGCAGCTTAGTAAGGGGGTTTGGCTATGGCTACACCTTC
CDR3 protein: CASSLVRGFGYGYTF
CDR3 length: 15
J gene: TRBJ1-2
D gene: NA
clone size: NA
V gene: TRBV7-8

CDR3 DNA: TGTGCCTGGAAGGGGCAGGGCACGGGCGAGCAGTACTTC
CDR3 protein: CAWKGQGTGEQYF
CDR3 length: 13
J gene: TRBJ2-7
D gene: NA
clone size: few
V gene: TRBV30

CDR3 DNA: TGTGCCAGCGGGGGGGAGTACGGGGAGCTGTTTTTT
CDR3 protein: CASGGEYGELFF
CDR3 length: 12
J gene: TRBJ2-2
D gene: TRBD2
clone size: NA
V gene: TRBV5-4

CDR3 DNA: TGTGCCAGCAGCTTCCCGGGATTTAACGAGCAGTACTTC
CDR3 protein: CASSFPGFNEQYF
CDR3 length: 13
J gene: TRBJ2-7
D gene: NA
clone size: NA
V gene: TRBV5-5

CDR3 DNA: TGCGCCAGCAGTGAGATGAGACAGGGGGCGCCGACGGAGACCCAGTACTTC
CDR3 protein: CASSEMRQGAPTETQYF
CDR3 length: 17
J gene: TRBJ2-5
D gene: TRBD1
clone size: NA
V gene: TRBV10-2

CDR3 DNA: TGTGCCATCAGTGAGAAAGAGGTTCAGCCCCAGCATTTT
CDR3 protein: CAISEKEVQPQHF
CDR3 length: 13
J gene: TRBJ1-5
D gene: NA
clone size: NA
V gene: TRBV10-3

CDR3 DNA: TGCGCCAGCAGCCGGTCGGCGGTTTCACCCCTCCACTTT
CDR3 protein: CASSRSAVSPLHF
CDR3 length: 13
J gene: TRBJ1-6
D gene: NA
clone size: few
V gene: TRBV4-1

CDR3 DNA: TGTGCCAGCAGTTTAGCGGGAGAACTCTACGAGCAGTACTTC
CDR3 protein: CASSLAGELYEQYF
CDR3 length: 14
J gene: TRBJ2-7
D gene: TRBD2
clone size: NA
V gene: TRBV6-6

CDR3 DNA: TGTGCCATCAGTGAATCCTTAGCGGGAGGGCACAATGAGCAGTTCTTC
CDR3 protein: CAISESLAGGHNEQFF
CDR3 length: 16
J gene: TRBJ2-1
D gene: TRBD2
clone size: NA
V gene: TRBV10-3

CDR3 DNA: TGTGCCAGCAGCCTCGGACTAGCGGGAGGGCAAGAGACCCAGTACTTC
CDR3 protein: CASSLGLAGGQETQYF
CDR3 length: 16
J gene: TRBJ2-5
D gene: TRBD2
clone size: NA
V gene: TRBV7-3

CDR3 DNA: TGTGCCACCAGCAGAGGAGTTGGGACTAGCGGGAGGGAGCAGTTCTTC
CDR3 protein: CATSRGVGTSGREQFF
CDR3 length: 16
J gene: TRBJ2-1
D gene: TRBD2
clone size: few
V gene: TRBV15

CDR3 DNA: TGTGCCACCAGCAGAGACGGTTCCGGTGAGCAGTTCTTC
CDR3 protein: CATSRDGSGEQFF
CDR3 length: 13
J gene: TRBJ2-1
D gene: NA
clone size: NA
V gene: TRBV15

CDR3 DNA: TGCGCCAGCAGCTGGGCGCCGGCCCGGAACACTGAAGCTTTCTTT
CDR3 protein: CASSWAPARNTEAFF
CDR3 length: 15
J gene: TRBJ1-1
D gene: NA
clone size: NA
V gene: TRBV5-1

CDR3 DNA: TGTGCCAGTAGTAGGTCTAGCGGGAGCCACAATGAGCAGTTCTTC
CDR3 protein: CASSRSSGSHNEQFF
CDR3 length: 15
J gene: TRBJ2-1
D gene: TRBD2
clone size: NA
V gene: TRBV19

CDR3 DNA: TGTGCCAGCAGCCAGAAGGGAGGGAAGACCCAGTACTTC
CDR3 protein: CASSQKGGKTQYF
CDR3 length: 13
J gene: TRBJ2-5
D gene: TRBD2
clone size: once
V gene: TRBV7-2

CDR3 DNA: TGTGCCAGCAGCTTAGCGCTGGCTAGCGGGAACTACGAGCAGTACTTC
CDR3 protein: CASSLALASGNYEQYF
CDR3 length: 16
J gene: TRBJ2-7
D gene: TRBD2
clone size: NA
V gene: TRBV7-2

CDR3 DNA: TGTGCCAGCACCTGGCTTGGTGGGCCTGGGGCCAACGTCCTGACTTTC
CDR3 protein: CASTWLGGPGANVLTF
CDR3 length: 16
J gene: TRBJ2-6
D gene: NA
clone size: NA
V gene: TRBV5-4

CDR3 DNA: TGTGCCAGCATCCAGGGACTAGCGGGAGGGCCGTCCTACAATGAGCAGTTCTTC
CDR3 protein: CASIQGLAGGPSYNEQFF
CDR3 length: 18
J gene: TRBJ2-1
D gene: TRBD2
clone size: once
V gene: TRBV7-9

CDR3 DNA: TGCGCCAGCAGCTGGGGGACTAGCGGGAACTACGAGCAGTACTTC
CDR3 protein: CASSWGTSGNYEQYF
CDR3 length: 15
J gene: TRBJ2-7
D gene: TRBD2
clone size: NA
V gene: TRBV5-1

CDR3 DNA: TGTGCCAGCAATACCCTAACAGGGAATAACTATGGCTACACCTTC
CDR3 protein: CASNTLTGNNYGYTF
CDR3 length: 15
J gene: TRBJ1-2
D gene: NA
clone size: NA
V gene: TRBV19

CDR3 DNA: TGTGCCAGCAGCCGGGGACAGGGAAACACCGGGGAGCTGTTTTTT
CDR3 protein: CASSRGQGNTGELFF
CDR3 length: 15
J gene: TRBJ2-2
D gene: TRBD1
clone size: NA
V gene: TRBV6-6

CDR3 DNA: TGTGCCAGCAGCTTCCTTAGCGGGAGAGGGAACAATGAGCAGTTCTTC
CDR3 protein: CASSFLSGRGNNEQFF
CDR3 length: 16
J gene: TRBJ2-1
D gene: TRBD2
clone size: NA
V gene: TRBV14

CDR3 DNA: TGCAGCGTTGAAATTAGCGGGAGCGGACAGACCCAGTACTTC
CDR3 protein: CSVEISGSGQTQYF
CDR3 length: 14
J gene: TRBJ2-5
D gene: TRBD2
clone size: NA
V gene: TRBV29-1

CDR3 DNA: TGTGCCACCAGTGATTTCTCCGGGAGTAACAACAATGAGCAGTTCTTC
CDR3 protein: CATSDFSGSNNNEQFF
CDR3 length: 16
J gene: TRBJ2-1
D gene: NA
clone size: few
V gene: TRBV24-1

CDR3 DNA: TGTGCCAGCAGTTCGACCACTAGCGGGAGTGGCAATGAGCAGTTCTTC
CDR3 protein: CASSSTTSGSGNEQFF
CDR3 length: 16
J gene: TRBJ2-1
D gene: TRBD2
clone size: NA
V gene: TRBV27

CDR3 DNA: TGTGCCAGCAGCCCTGAGGGTGGAGCCCTCGGCTATGGCTACACCTTC
CDR3 protein: CASSPEGGALGYGYTF
CDR3 length: 16
J gene: TRBJ1-2
D gene: NA
clone size: NA
V gene: TRBV5-6

CDR3 DNA: TGTGCCAGCAGGGGGAGCTGGAACACCGGGGAGCTGTTTTTT
CDR3 protein: CASRGSWNTGELFF
CDR3 length: 14
J gene: TRBJ2-2
D gene: NA
clone size: few
V gene: TRBV28

CDR3 DNA: TGTGCCAGCAGCCAAGGCCCTAGCGGGAAATCCTACGAGCAGTACTTC
CDR3 protein: CASSQGPSGKSYEQYF
CDR3 length: 16
J gene: TRBJ2-7
D gene: TRBD2
clone size: NA
V gene: TRBV3-1/TRBV3-2

CDR3 DNA: TGCGCCAGCAGCTCGGGACTCGTAGGAAACACCGGGGAGCTGTTTTTT
CDR3 protein: CASSSGLVGNTGELFF
CDR3 length: 16
J gene: TRBJ2-2
D gene: NA
clone size: few
V gene: TRBV5-1

CDR3 DNA: TGCGCCAGCAGCTTGGTTGTGACGGGAAACACTGAAGCTTTCTTT
CDR3 protein: CASSLVVTGNTEAFF
CDR3 length: 15
J gene: TRBJ1-1
D gene: NA
clone size: NA
V gene: TRBV5-1